This T cell receptor (beta chain) was sequenced in a study of blood T cells in healthy people across ages. To note about this clonotype: Its specificity is not known.

Primed by a sample-barcoded 5' primer and a J-beta primer mix, a second PCR proceeded for about 6 to 12 cycles. MiXCR was run by TCRdb on the 5' RACE reads, yielding one entry per CDR3 protein. Here the sample spans about 1 million distinct CDR3 sequences, around 25% being singletons. V was cut by 0 bases and J by 3 bases, with 13 bases left in between. Germline lookup yields CDR1 SGDLS and CDR2 YYNGEE. The CDR3 contains 15 residues. Study-wide results and caveats: Long-lived donors exceeded aged donors in naive CD4+ cells and diversity. Using unsorted PBMCs precluded a conclusive naive versus antigen-experienced comparison. Strongly correlated with naive T cell percentage was TCR beta diversity.

The same sample was also used in a study of T cells of mothers and their children. From that second work: All RNA that had been extracted was used for cDNA synthesis at approximately 1.5 ug per 15 ul.

The chain uses TRBV9 and TRBJ2-7; D is ambiguous. Material for sequencing was blood. This sequence originates from a girl under 10 years old in good health. In DNA, the CDR3 is TGTGCCAGCAGCGTAGGGGAAGCGCCCAACTACGAGCAGTACTTC. The encoded protein is CASSVGEAPNYEQYF.